Shown below are 27 T cell receptor beta chains from a single sample sequenced in a study. Tregs were sorted as CD4+CD25+CD127-/low cells. TCRdb re-derived calls from the 5' RACE reads in MiXCR, one entry per CDR3 protein. The sample gives roughly 57,000 distinct CDR3 sequences, less than 25% of which show up once; 3.2% is in the top ten. Sequencing was done on a sample of tumor-infiltrating Tregs sorted from the breast tumor. Receptors were obtained from a female donor with breast cancer.

This clonotype was observed a handful of times. The chain carries TRBV7-6 and TRBJ2-2; D unresolved. V dropped 8 bases and J dropped 0 bases, with 10 bases sitting between them. The CDR3 extends over 14 amino acids. Germline lookup yields CDR1 SGHVS and CDR2 FNYEAQ. The CDR3 nucleotides read TGTGCCAGCGCCCAAGTTACGAACACCGGGGAGCTGTTTTTT. Amino acids: CASAQVTNTGELFF.

This clonotype was picked up a small number of times. In DNA form, the CDR3 reads TGTGCCAGCATTAGCGGGGGGGGCTCCTACAATGAGCAGTTCTTC. Translating gives CASISGGGSYNEQFF. The chain carries TRBV7-9 and TRBJ2-1, with 11 bases identical to TRBD2. Germline-derived CDR1 and CDR2 are SEHNR and FQNEAQ (reference sequence). With 7 bases clipped from V and 0 bases from J, the junction kept 2 bases outside the gene matches. The CDR3 consists of 15 residues.

The chain recombines TRBV24-1 with TRBJ1-2; D uncertain. Deletions cut 7 bases from V and 0 bases from J, with 8 bases between. CDR3 length: 13 residues. Germline loops: CDR1 KGHDR, CDR2 SFDVKD. The CDR3 sequence is CATSLQANYGYTF. The CDR3 DNA follows: TGTGCCACCAGCCTCCAAGCTAACTATGGCTACACCTTC.

The chain recombines TRBV7-8 with TRBJ2-5; either TRBD1 or TRBD2 may fit D (7 bases each). The CDR3 runs to 14 residues. Per the germline V gene, CDR1 is SGHVS and CDR2 is FQNEAQ. The V end lost 5 bases, the J end lost 7 bases, and 17 bases lay between the germline ends. CDR3 coding DNA: TGTGCCAGCAGCCTGAACAGGGGCGGGGGGACCCAGTACTTC. As protein: CASSLNRGGGTQYF.

This clonotype has only a few counts. The chain employs TRBV20-1 and TRBJ2-1; D could derive from TRBD1 or TRBD2 (5 bases each). This CDR3 has 15 residues. V was shortened by 0 bases and J by 4 bases, with 13 bases between the two germline ends. Germline V gene data show CDR1 as DFQATT and CDR2 as SNEGSKA (reference sequence). CDR3 nucleotide sequence: TGCAGTGCTAGAGAGCCGGGACGGATTTACAATGAGCAGTTCTTC. This codes for CSAREPGRIYNEQFF.

This clonotype was counted many times. V gene TRBV6-5 combines with J gene TRBJ1-6, with D possibly TRBD1 on 5 matching bases. CDR3 length: 17 amino acids. V gave up 10 bases and J gave up 8 bases, with 27 bases separating them. From germline, CDR1 is MNHEY and CDR2 SVGAGI. The CDR3 here is CATSSSEIDRLYSPLHF. CDR3 nucleotides: TGTGCCACCTCCAGCTCGGAGATAGACAGACTGTATTCACCCCTCCACTTT.

This clonotype was picked up a small number of times. The V call is TRBV7-2, the J call TRBJ2-5; TRBD2 aligns across 12 bases. The CDR3 has 16 residues. Trimming at V came to 5 bases and at J to 4 bases, leaving 8 bases not matched to a gene. Looked up from germline, CDR1 is SGHTA and CDR2 is FQGNSA. The CDR3 region has the DNA TGTGCCAGCAGCCCAAGGGGACTAGCGGGTCCAGAGACCCAGTACTTC. Translating gives CASSPRGLAGPETQYF.

This clonotype was recorded at least ten times. The J gene is TRBJ1-5, the V gene TRBV5-4; D is undetermined. This CDR3 contains 14 residues. V lost 0 bases to trimming and J lost 3 bases, with 7 bases between them. Per germline, CDR1 SGHNT and CDR2 YYREEE (reference sequence). The CDR3 coding sequence is TGTGCCAGCAGCTTGGACAGAGACAATCAGCCCCAGCATTTT. Protein sequence: CASSLDRDNQPQHF.

This clonotype was counted many times. The V and J genes are TRBV4-1 and TRBJ1-2; the D is unclear. The CDR3 runs 12 residues. Trimming left V 4 bases short and J 5 bases short, with 8 bases between. The germline gives CDR1 MGHRA, CDR2 YSYEKL. The CDR3, as DNA: TGCGCCAGCAGCCCCGGACGTTATGGCTACACCTTC. Protein: CASSPGRYGYTF.

This clonotype was seen repeatedly, ten times or more. The chain employs TRBV6-2 or TRBV6-3 and TRBJ2-1; 7 nucleotides align to TRBD2. J lost 7 bases, V lost 6 bases, and 18 bases had no gene match. The CDR3 length is 17 residues. The germline V gene has CDR1 MNHEY and CDR2 SVGEGT. The CDR3 is CASSHNWWAGEGNEQFF. DNA of the CDR3: TGTGCCAGCAGCCACAATTGGTGGGCGGGAGAGGGGAATGAGCAGTTCTTC.

In regard to this clonotype: A much larger clone sits a single nucleotide away, making a read error possible. The rearrangement uses TRBV9 and TRBJ1-1; D gene uncertain. Germline V gives CDR1 SGDLS, CDR2 YYNGEE. CDR3 length: 14 amino acids. This chain's CDR3 is CTSSVVAVGTEAFF. DNA of the CDR3: TGTACCAGCAGCGTAGTGGCGGTGGGCACTGAAGCTTTCTTT.

Notes on this clonotype: An end of the junction does not agree with germline; a read error may underlie this. This rearrangement joins TRBV5-1 to TRBJ1-1; 7 bases map to TRBD1. The CDR3 runs 14 residues. The germline CDR1 and CDR2 sequences are SGHRS and YFSETQ. In DNA, the CDR3 is TGCGCCAGCAGAGCAGGGGGGTCGTACACCGAAGCTTTCTTT. It codes for CASRAGGSYTEAFF.

This clonotype was counted only a few times. V usage is TRBV28 and J usage is TRBJ2-7, with 7 nucleotides matching TRBD2. Unmatched junction bases numbered 21, after V lost 8 bases and J lost 5 bases. In germline, CDR1 is MDHEN, CDR2 SYDVKM. The CDR3 has 17 amino acids. CDR3 DNA: TGTGCCAGCGGTGGGACCCTTTGGGAGGGGTCAGCAAACGAGCAGTACTTC. Translation gives CASGGTLWEGSANEQYF.

The rearrangement links TRBV5-1 to TRBJ1-1; D perhaps matches TRBD1 (5 bases). V dropped 0 bases and J dropped 5 bases, with 11 bases sitting between them. Per the germline V gene, CDR1 is SGHRS and CDR2 is YFSETQ. The CDR3 has 14 residues. CDR3 sequence reads: CASSLGGTQTEAFF. The DNA for the CDR3 is TGCGCCAGCAGCTTGGGAGGGACCCAAACTGAAGCTTTCTTT.

V gene TRBV6-5 combines with J gene TRBJ1-6; the D gene is possibly TRBD1 (6 bases). The CDR3 runs to 16 residues. Germline loops: CDR1 MNHEY, CDR2 SVGAGI. V lost 7 bases and J lost 6, with 19 bases in between. CDR3 in amino acids: CASTLGGNRSNSPLHF. DNA for the CDR3: TGTGCCAGCACCCTAGGGGGGAATCGGAGTAATTCACCCCTCCACTTT.

CDR3 protein: CASSDRGGNYGYTF. CDR3 bases: TGTGCCAGCAGTGACAGGGGAGGGAACTATGGCTACACCTTC. This chain links TRBV2 with TRBJ1-2; possible D gene TRBD1, 6 bases. Trimming pared 3 bases from V and 2 bases from J, leaving 10 bases between. Germline CDR1 and CDR2: SNHLY and FYNNEI. This CDR3 spans 14 amino acids.

The sample holds many counts of this clonotype. The gene calls are TRBV7-8 and TRBJ2-3, with 7 bases fitting TRBD1. The CDR3 sequence is 12 residues long. The V segment lost 6 bases and the J segment 12 bases; nucleotides outside the gene matches: 9. Germline CDR1 and CDR2: SGHVS and FQNEAQ. The CDR3 DNA is TGTGCCAGCAGTTTTCGACAGGGCACCCAGTATTTT. Amino acids: CASSFRQGTQYF.

Remarks on this clonotype: A much larger clone is a single base away; this may be a read error. DNA of the CDR3: TGCGCCAGCAGCCCCGATTCCAATGAGCAGTTCTTC. Protein: CASSPDSNEQFF. This chain connects TRBV5-1 to TRBJ2-1; no reliable D call. Germline CDR1 and CDR2: SGHRS and YFSETQ. CDR3 size: 12 residues. V was cut by 4 bases and J by 6 bases, with 8 bases left in between.

J is TRBJ2-1 and V is TRBV7-2, with 7 bases aligning to TRBD2. Unmatched junction bases numbered 13, after V lost 4 bases and J lost 7 bases. Germline values: CDR1 SGHTA, CDR2 FQGNSA. The CDR3 extends over 16 amino acids. In nucleotides, the CDR3 is TGTGCCAGCAGCTCCAAACCTTTGGGAGCGGGGAATGAGCAGTTCTTC. Its protein is CASSSKPLGAGNEQFF.

This clonotype was seen only a few times. This chain joins TRBV9 and TRBJ2-1, with TRBD1 identical over 8 bases. CDR3 size: 15 residues. Germline CDR1 SGDLS, CDR2 YYNGEE. Unmatched junction bases numbered 5, after V lost 0 bases and J lost 6 bases. The CDR3 reads CASSVDGQGLNEQFF. As DNA, the CDR3 is TGTGCCAGCAGCGTAGACGGACAGGGCCTCAATGAGCAGTTCTTC.

This clonotype has more than one count but fewer than ten. The V gene is TRBV5-1, the J gene TRBJ1-4; the D gene is possibly TRBD1 (5 bases). The germline gives CDR1 SGHRS, CDR2 YFSETQ. CDR3 length: 15 residues. V lost 1 base and J lost 6, with 13 bases in between. CDR3 coding DNA: TGCGCCAGCAGCTTGATGGGGACCTCTCATGAAAAACTGTTTTTT. Amino acids: CASSLMGTSHEKLFF.

V usage is TRBV20-1 and J usage is TRBJ2-7; no firm D call. Germline assignment: CDR1 DFQATT and CDR2 SNEGSKA (reference sequence). The CDR3 is 13 amino acids. Trimming took off 1 base at V and 2 bases at J, with 9 bases between the two ends. In DNA, the CDR3 is TGCAGTGCTAGAGTAGGACCTGCCTACGAGCAGTACTTC. This translates into CSARVGPAYEQYF.

The chain links TRBV20-1 to TRBJ1-6, with D tentatively TRBD1 (5 bases). CDR1 is DFQATT and CDR2 is SNEGSKA in the germline V gene (reference sequence). CDR3 length equals 14 residues. Trimming stripped 6 bases from V and 7 bases from J, with 16 bases between. The CDR3 sequence: CSAQSGTGNSPLHF. CDR3 nucleotides: TGCAGTGCACAATCCGGGACGGGAAATTCACCCCTCCACTTT.

This clonotype has only a few counts. This chain joins TRBV15 and TRBJ2-2; no reliable D call. The CDR3 sequence is 15 residues long. Trimming took off 0 bases at V and 5 bases at J, with 10 bases between the two ends. In germline, CDR1 is LNHNV, CDR2 YYDKDF (reference sequence). The CDR3 DNA reads TGTGCCACCAGCAGAGATCGCCGGCTTACCGGGGAGCTGTTTTTT. Its protein is CATSRDRRLTGELFF.

This clonotype was recorded a few times. The chain links TRBV18 to TRBJ1-1, with a tentative D call TRBD1 (6 bases). CDR3 size: 13 residues. The ends were cut back, 1 base at V and 6 bases at J, with 9 bases in the middle. The germline V gene has CDR1 KGHSH and CDR2 LQKENI. The CDR3 region has the DNA TGTGCCAGCTCACCACTCGAGGGGGCTGAAGCTTTCTTT. Residues: CASSPLEGAEAFF.

This clonotype was detected once. A much larger clone differs by one base, so this may be a read error. The gene calls are TRBV6-5 and TRBJ1-2, with D possibly being TRBD1 (6 bases). Germline values: CDR1 MNHEY, CDR2 SVGAGI. This CDR3 has 13 amino acids. The V end lost 5 bases, the J end lost 6 bases, and 13 bases lay between the germline ends. CDR3 sequence: CASSRTGLNGYTF. The CDR3 bases are TGTGCCAGCAGTCGAACAGGGCTCAATGGCTACACCTTC.

This clonotype appeared a few times. The chain combines TRBV7-2 with TRBJ1-2; no reliable D call. Trimming removed 5 bases at V and 1 base at J, with 20 bases between. The CDR3 runs to 17 residues. CDR1 is SGHTA, CDR2 FQGNSA, per germline. The CDR3 bases are TGTGCCAGCAGCCCGTCGTCCGGGATCCACTTTAACTATGGCTACACCTTC. Translation: CASSPSSGIHFNYGYTF.